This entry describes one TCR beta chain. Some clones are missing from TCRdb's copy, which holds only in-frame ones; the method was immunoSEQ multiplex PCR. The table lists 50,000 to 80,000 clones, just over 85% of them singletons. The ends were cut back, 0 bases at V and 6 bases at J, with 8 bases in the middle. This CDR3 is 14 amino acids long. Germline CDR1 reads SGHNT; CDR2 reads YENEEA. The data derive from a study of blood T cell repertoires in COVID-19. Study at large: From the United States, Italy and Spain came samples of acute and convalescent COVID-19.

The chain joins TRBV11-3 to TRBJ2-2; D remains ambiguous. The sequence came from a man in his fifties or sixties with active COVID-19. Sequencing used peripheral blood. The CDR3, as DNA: TGTGCCAGCAGCTTAGACCTCCCGTCCGGGGAGCTGTTTTTT. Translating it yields CASSLDLPSGELFF.